This entry concerns a single T cell receptor (beta chain). Generated by immunoSEQ multiplex PCR, the TCRdb table keeps only in-frame clones and is missing some. The table has roughly 330,000 clones, around 87% seen once; the top ten hold less than 6%. This sample stems from a study of blood T cell repertoires in COVID-19. Study-wide background: Sites in the United States, Italy and Spain provided acute and convalescent COVID-19 samples.

Trimming cost V 4 bases and J 2 bases, with 19 bases left between them. Germline loops: CDR1 SGHNT, CDR2 YYREEE (reference sequence). CDR3 length: 16 amino acids. Participants had their cohort set by participant-reported clinical history. Recovered status in Cohort 3 required two negative PCRs, clearance, or symptom resolution. The J gene is TRBJ2-7, the V gene TRBV5-4, with a tentative D call TRBD1 (5 bases). Sequencing was performed on PBMCs or T cells enriched from blood (not recorded which). This TCR came from a woman in her 30s who had recovered from COVID-19. CDR3 nucleotide sequence: TGTGCCAGCAGCGAAGGGCTGGGGCAGTCCGCCTACGAGCAGTACTTC. Translation gives CASSEGLGQSAYEQYF.